Sequencing of this TCR beta chain was carried out in a study of Ad26.COV2.S vaccination and SARS-CoV-2 variants. The repertoire was sequenced with immunoSEQ multiplex PCR; TCRdb's copy has only in-frame clones and lacks some. The sample has about 460,000 clones; 89% are singletons. Regarding treatment: some 19 received Ad26.COV2.S at low or high dose, single or two shots; 5 received placebo; per-sample allocation not given. Day 63 after the first vaccine or placebo injection was the time point for sampling. Ad26 vector vaccine expressed Wuhan-strain SARS-CoV-2 spike. The germline CDR1 and CDR2 sequences are MRHNA and SNTAGT. The CDR3 is 15 amino acids. The ends lost 3 bases at V and 0 bases at J; junction bases unmatched: 1.

The chain recombines TRBV6-4 with TRBJ2-1; 8 bases match TRBD2. The specimen comprised peripheral blood, sampled in a trial of Ad26.COV2.S vaccine versus placebo. The clonotype originates from a person between 18 and 65 years old who received the Ad26.COV2.S COVID-19 vaccine or a placebo. The CDR3 loop reads CASSDLAGSYNEQFF. Here the CDR3 DNA reads TGTGCCAGCAGTGATCTAGCGGGCTCCTACAATGAGCAGTTCTTC.